This T cell receptor (beta chain) was found in a study of shared clonotypes between healthy human individuals. The ends lost 6 bases at V and 5 bases at J; junction bases unmatched: 9. Germline values: CDR1 SNHLY, CDR2 FYNNEI. The CDR3 length is 15 residues. For this clone: Its specificity is not known.

Notes on the study in general: The sole specimen, blood, was sampled, and tissue repertoires likely differ. Clonotype sharing among donors, it was expected, would be affected by sequencing depth.

Replicate PCRs from sorted subsets contained approximately 220 ng DNA, which is some 29,000 T cell genomes. Here immunoSEQ multiplex PCR was the method, and the copy in TCRdb shows in-frame clones only, minus some. In the table there are fewer than 1.8 million clones, approximately 98.5% of which are singletons. Sequencing was carried out using naive CD4+ T cells sorted from blood. Subset described: CD45RA+ positively selected. This TCR came from a young man in good health. This rearrangement joins TRBV2 to TRBJ1-3; 8 nucleotides align to TRBD1. Here the CDR3 DNA reads TGTGCCAGCAGGGAGGCCGGGACAGGTAGAAACACCATATATTTT. This encodes CASREAGTGRNTIYF.